This T cell receptor beta chain was sequenced during a study of shared clonotypes between healthy human individuals. Data came from immunoSEQ multiplex PCR; TCRdb stores just in-frame clones and leaves some out. The profile covers over a million clones, with around 78% appearing a single time and roughly 0.61% taken by the ten largest. Germline V gene lookup returns CDR1 MNHNS and CDR2 SASEGT. The V and J ends lost 4 bases and 9 bases respectively, with 19 bases between them. CDR3 length equals 15 residues. The receptor comes from a man between 18 and 35 years old in good health. Some clones in this sample may be carry-over from other donors' samples. V usage is TRBV6-1 and J usage is TRBJ1-5; a possible D gene is TRBD1 (6 bases). The sequenced sample consisted of memory CD4+ T cells from PBMCs. Subset given: CD45RA-negative fraction. CDR3 loop: CASSAGAPFLGPQHF. The CDR3 region has the DNA TGTGCCAGCAGTGCGGGGGCTCCATTCTTAGGGCCCCAGCATTTT.